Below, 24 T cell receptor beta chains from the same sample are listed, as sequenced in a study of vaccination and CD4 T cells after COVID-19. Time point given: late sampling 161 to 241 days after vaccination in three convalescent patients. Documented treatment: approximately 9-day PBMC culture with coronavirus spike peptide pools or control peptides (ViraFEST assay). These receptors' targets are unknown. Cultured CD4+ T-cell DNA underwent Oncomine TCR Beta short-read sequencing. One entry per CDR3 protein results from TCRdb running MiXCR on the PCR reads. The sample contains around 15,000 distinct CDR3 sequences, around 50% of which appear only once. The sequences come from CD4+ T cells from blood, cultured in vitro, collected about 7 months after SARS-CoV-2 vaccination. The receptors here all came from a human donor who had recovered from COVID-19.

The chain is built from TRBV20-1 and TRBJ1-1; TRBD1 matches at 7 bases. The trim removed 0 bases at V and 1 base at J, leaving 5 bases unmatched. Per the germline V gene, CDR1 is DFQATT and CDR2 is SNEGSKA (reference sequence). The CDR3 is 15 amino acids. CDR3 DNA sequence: TGCAGTGCTAGAGATATCGAGGGGGCGAACACTGAAGCTTTCTTT. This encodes CSARDIEGANTEAFF.

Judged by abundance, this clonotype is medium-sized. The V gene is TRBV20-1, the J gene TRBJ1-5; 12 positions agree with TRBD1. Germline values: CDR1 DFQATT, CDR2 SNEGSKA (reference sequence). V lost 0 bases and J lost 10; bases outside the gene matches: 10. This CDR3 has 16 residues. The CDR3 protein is CSAREIGTGGSPPQHF. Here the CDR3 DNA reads TGCAGTGCTAGAGAGATAGGGACAGGGGGCTCACCTCCCCAGCATTTT.

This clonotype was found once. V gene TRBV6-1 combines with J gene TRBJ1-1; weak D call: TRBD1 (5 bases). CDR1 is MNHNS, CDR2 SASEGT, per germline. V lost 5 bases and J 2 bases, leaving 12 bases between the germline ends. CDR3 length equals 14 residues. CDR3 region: CASSLWGDNTEAFF. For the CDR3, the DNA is TGTGCCAGCAGTCTGTGGGGGGACAACACTGAAGCTTTCTTT.

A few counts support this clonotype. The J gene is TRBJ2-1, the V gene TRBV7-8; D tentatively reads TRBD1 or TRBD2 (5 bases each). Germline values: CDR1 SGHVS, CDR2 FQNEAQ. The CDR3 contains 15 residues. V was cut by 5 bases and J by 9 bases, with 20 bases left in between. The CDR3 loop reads CASSPPGPTRGEQFF. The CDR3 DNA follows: TGTGCCAGCAGCCCCCCGGGACCTACTCGGGGTGAGCAGTTCTTC.

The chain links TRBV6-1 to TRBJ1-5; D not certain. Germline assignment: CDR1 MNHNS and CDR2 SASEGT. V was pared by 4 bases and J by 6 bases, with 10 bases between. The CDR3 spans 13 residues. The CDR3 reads CASSGAQSQPQHF. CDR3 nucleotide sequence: TGTGCCAGCAGTGGGGCCCAGAGTCAGCCCCAGCATTTT.

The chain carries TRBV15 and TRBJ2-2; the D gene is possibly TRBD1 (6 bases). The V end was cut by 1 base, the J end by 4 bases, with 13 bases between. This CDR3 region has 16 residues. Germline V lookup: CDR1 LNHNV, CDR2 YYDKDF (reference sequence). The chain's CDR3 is CATSRGPQGSTGELFF. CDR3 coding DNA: TGTGCCACCAGCAGAGGGCCACAGGGTAGCACCGGGGAGCTGTTTTTT. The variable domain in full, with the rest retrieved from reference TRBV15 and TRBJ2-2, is DAMVIQNPRYQVTQFGKPVTLSCSQTLNHNVMYWYQQKSSQAPKLLFHYYDKDFNNEADTPDNFQSRRPNTSFCFLDIRSPGLGDTAMYLCATSRGPQGSTGELFFGEGSRLTVL.

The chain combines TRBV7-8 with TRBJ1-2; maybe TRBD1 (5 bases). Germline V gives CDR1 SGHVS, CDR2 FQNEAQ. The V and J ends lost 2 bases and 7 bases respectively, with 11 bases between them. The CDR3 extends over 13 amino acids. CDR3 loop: CASSLSIGAGYTF. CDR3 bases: TGTGCCAGCAGCTTATCTATTGGGGCTGGCTACACCTTC.

DNA of the CDR3: TGTGCCAGCAGCCCCCACCAGGGTCAAGAGACCCAGTACTTC. It codes for CASSPHQGQETQYF. V and J are TRBV7-6 and TRBJ2-5; a weak D match, TRBD1 (5 bases). Looked up from germline, CDR1 is SGHVS and CDR2 is FNYEAQ. The CDR3 sequence is 14 residues long. V lost 5 bases, J lost 2 bases, and 12 bases lay in between.

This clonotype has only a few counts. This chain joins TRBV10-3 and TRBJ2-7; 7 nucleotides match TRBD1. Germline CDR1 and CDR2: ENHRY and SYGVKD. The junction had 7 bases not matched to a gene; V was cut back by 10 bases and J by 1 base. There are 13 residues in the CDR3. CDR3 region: CASNRGLSYEQYF. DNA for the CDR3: TGTGCCAGCAACAGGGGATTGTCCTACGAGCAGTACTTC.

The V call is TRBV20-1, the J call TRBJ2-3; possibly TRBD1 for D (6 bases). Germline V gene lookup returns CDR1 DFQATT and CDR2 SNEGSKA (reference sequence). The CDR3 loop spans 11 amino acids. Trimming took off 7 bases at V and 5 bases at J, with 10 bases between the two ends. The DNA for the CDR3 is TGCAGTGGGGCGACAGGAGATACGCAGTATTTT. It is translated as CSGATGDTQYF.

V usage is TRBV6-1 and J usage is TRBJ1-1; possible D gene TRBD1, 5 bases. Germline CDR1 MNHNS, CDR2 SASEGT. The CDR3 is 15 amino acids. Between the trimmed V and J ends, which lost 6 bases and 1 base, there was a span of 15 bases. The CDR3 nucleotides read TGTGCCAGCAGCCGCAGGACTGGGGGGAACACTGAAGCTTTCTTT. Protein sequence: CASSRRTGGNTEAFF.

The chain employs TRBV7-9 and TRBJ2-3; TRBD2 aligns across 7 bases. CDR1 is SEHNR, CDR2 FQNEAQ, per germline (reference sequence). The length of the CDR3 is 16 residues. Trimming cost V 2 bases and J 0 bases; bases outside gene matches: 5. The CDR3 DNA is TGTGCCAGCAGCTTATGGGCTAGCGGTAGCACAGATACGCAGTATTTT. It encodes CASSLWASGSTDTQYF.

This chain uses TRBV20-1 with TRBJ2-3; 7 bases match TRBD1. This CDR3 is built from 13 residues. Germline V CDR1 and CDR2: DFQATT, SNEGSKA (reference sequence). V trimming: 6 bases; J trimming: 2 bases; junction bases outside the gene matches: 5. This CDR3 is CSAPQGYTDTQYF. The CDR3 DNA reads TGCAGTGCCCCACAGGGGTACACAGATACGCAGTATTTT.

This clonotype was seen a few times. The CDR3 here is CASSVTGGVANYGYTF. The CDR3 DNA is TGCGCCAGCAGCGTGACAGGGGGCGTCGCTAACTATGGCTACACCTTC. This rearrangement joins TRBV5-1 to TRBJ1-2, with 10 bases fitting TRBD1. Per the germline V gene, CDR1 is SGHRS and CDR2 is YFSETQ. The CDR3 is 16 amino acids. The trim removed 4 bases at V and 0 bases at J, leaving 6 bases unmatched.

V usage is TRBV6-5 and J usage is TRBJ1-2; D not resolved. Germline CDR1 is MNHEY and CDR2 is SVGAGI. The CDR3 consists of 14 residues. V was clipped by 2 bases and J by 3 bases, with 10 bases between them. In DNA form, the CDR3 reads TGTGCCAGCAGTTACGAGGGTAGATACTATGGCTACACCTTC. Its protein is CASSYEGRYYGYTF.

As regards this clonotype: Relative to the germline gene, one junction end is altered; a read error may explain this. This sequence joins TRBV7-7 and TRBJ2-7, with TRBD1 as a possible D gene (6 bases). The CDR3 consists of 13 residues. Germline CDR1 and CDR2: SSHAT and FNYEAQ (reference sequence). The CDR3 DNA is TGTGCTAGCAGCAGCCGGGCAGGGGACGAGCAGTACTTC. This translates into CASSSRAGDEQYF.

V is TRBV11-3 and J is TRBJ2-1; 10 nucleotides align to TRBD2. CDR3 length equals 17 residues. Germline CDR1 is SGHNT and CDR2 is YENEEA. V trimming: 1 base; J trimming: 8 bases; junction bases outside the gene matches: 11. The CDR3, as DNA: TGTGCCAGCAGCTTAGGAGGGTCTAGCGGGAGCTTGGATGAGCAGTTCTTC. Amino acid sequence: CASSLGGSSGSLDEQFF.

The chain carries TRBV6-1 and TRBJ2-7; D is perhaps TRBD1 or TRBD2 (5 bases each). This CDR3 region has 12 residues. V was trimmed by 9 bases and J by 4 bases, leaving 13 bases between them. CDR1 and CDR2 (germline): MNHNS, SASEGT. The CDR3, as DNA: TGTGCCAGTGGGGGAAATTCATACGAGCAGTACTTC. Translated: CASGGNSYEQYF.

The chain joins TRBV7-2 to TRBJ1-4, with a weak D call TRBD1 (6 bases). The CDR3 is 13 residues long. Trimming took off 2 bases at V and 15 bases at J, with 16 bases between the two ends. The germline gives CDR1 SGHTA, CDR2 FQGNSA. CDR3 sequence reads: CASSLRQDSWVFF. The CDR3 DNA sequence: TGTGCCAGCAGCTTAAGACAGGACAGTTGGGTGTTTTTT.

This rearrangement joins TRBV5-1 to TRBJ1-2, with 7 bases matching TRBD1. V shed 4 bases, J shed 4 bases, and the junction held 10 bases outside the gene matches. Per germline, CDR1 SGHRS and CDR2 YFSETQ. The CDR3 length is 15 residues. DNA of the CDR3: TGCGCCAGCAGCCGATCACGAGAGGGGGCCTATGGCTACACCTTC. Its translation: CASSRSREGAYGYTF.

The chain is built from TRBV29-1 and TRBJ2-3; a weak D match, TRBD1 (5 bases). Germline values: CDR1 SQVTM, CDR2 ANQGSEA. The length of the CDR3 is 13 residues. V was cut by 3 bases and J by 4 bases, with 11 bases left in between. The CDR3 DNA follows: TGCAGCGTTGACAAGGGGCTGCCAGATACGCAGTATTTT. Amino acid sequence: CSVDKGLPDTQYF.

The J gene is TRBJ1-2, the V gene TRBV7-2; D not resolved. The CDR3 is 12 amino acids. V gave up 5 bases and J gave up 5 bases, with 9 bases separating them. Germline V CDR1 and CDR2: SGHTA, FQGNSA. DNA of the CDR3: TGTGCCAGCAGCCCTCTCCAATATGGCTACACCTTC. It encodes CASSPLQYGYTF.

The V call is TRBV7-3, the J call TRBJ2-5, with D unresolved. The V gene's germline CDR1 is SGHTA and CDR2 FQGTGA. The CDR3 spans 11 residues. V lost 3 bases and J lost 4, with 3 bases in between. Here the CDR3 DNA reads TGTGCCAGCAGCTTCGGAGAGACCCAGTACTTC. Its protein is CASSFGETQYF.

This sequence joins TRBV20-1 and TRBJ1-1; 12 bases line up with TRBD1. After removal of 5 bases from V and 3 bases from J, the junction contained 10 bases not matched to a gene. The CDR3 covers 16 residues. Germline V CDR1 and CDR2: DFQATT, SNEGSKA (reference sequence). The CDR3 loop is CSARRDRGLGDTEAFF. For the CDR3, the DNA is TGCAGTGCTCGCCGGGACAGGGGGCTGGGGGACACTGAAGCTTTCTTT.